The entry below gives a single T cell receptor beta chain sequence along with its context. Its antigen is still unknown. Germline CDR1 and CDR2: LNHDA and SQIVND (reference sequence). Deletions cut 7 bases from V and 8 bases from J, with 20 bases between. CDR3 length equals 14 residues. Amplification of TCR beta CDR3 regions used RNA as the template. The study used the HTBI primer set for a first-round RT-PCR of the TCR CDR3. TCRdb reanalysed the multiplex PCR reads using MiXCR and keeps one entry per CDR3 protein. The sample holds fewer than 350,000 distinct CDR3 sequences; roughly 15% are singletons and the top ten take around 30%. This sample was included in a study of T cells in Graves' hyperthyroidism and ophthalmopathy. The wider study: Peripheral blood was secured at the point of initial diagnosis, before any treatment.

Study-wide findings and caveats: The model identified upcoming ophthalmopathy a median about six months ahead of onset. Also found in blood were most expanded thyroid clonotypes above 0.001.

Extraction of PBMCs used 9 to 10 ml of fresh peripheral blood. This chain joins TRBV19 and TRBJ1-2; D perhaps matches TRBD1 (5 bases). Sequencing used blood. The TCR originated in a woman in her fifties or sixties with Graves' hyperthyroidism that later progressed to Graves' ophthalmopathy. The CDR3 reads CASTRGTALRGYTF. The CDR3 DNA reads as TGTGCCAGTACCCGCGGGACCGCTCTGCGGGGCTACACCTTC. Supplemented by reference TRBV19 and TRBJ1-2, the full variable domain reads DGGITQSPKYLFRKEGQNVTLSCEQNLNHDAMYWYRQDPGQGLRLIYYSQIVNDFQKGDIAEGYSVSREKKESFPLTVTSAQKNPTAFYLCASTRGTALRGYTFGSGTRLTVV.